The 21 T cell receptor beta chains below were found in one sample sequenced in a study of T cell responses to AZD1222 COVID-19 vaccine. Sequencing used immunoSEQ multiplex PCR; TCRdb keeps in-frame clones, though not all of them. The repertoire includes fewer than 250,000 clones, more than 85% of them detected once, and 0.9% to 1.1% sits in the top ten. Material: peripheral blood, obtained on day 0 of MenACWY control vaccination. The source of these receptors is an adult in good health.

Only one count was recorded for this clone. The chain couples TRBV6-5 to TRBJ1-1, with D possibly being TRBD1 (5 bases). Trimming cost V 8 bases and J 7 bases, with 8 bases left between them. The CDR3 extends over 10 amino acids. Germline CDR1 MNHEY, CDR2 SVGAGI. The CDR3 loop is CASGDYEAFF. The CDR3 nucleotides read TGTGCCAGCGGGGACTATGAAGCTTTCTTT.

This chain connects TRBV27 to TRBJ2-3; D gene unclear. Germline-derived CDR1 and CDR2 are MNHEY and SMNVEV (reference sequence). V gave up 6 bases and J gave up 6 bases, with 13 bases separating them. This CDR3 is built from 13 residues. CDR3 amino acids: CASSRGPLDTQYF. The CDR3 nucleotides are TGTGCCAGCAGCCGAGGCCCCCTGGATACGCAGTATTTT.

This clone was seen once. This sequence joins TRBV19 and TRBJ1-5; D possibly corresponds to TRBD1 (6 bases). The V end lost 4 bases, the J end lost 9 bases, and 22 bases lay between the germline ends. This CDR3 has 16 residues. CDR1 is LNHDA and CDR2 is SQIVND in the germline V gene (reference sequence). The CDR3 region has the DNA TGTGCCAGTAGTACGTCGGGACACCGACAAAGGGCGCCCCAGCATTTT. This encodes CASSTSGHRQRAPQHF. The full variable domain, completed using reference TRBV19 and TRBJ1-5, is DGGITQSPKYLFRKEGQNVTLSCEQNLNHDAMYWYRQDPGQGLRLIYYSQIVNDFQKGDIAEGYSVSREKKESFPLTVTSAQKNPTAFYLCASSTSGHRQRAPQHFGDGTRLSIL.

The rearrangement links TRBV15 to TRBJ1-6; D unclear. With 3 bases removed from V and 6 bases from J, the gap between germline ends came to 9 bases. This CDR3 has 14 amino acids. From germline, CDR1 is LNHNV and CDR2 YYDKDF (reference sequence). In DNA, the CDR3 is TGTGCCACCAGCAGGGCACGGATTAATTCACCCCTCCACTTT. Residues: CATSRARINSPLHF.

The CDR3 sequence is CASSWTSGRSYEQYF. CDR3 sequence (DNA): TGTGCCAGCAGCTGGACTAGCGGGAGGTCCTACGAGCAGTACTTC. The V call is TRBV7-2, the J call TRBJ2-7, with 14 bases fitting TRBD2. The ends lost 4 bases at V and 1 base at J; junction bases unmatched: 0. CDR3 length equals 15 residues. Germline CDR1 SGHTA, CDR2 FQGNSA. Together with reference TRBV7-2 and TRBJ2-7, the CDR3 gives the full variable domain: GAGVSQSPSNKVTEKGKDVELRCDPISGHTALYWYRQSLGQGLEFLIYFQGNSAPDKSGLPSDRFSAERTGGSVSTLTIQRTQQEDSAVYLCASSWTSGRSYEQYFGPGTRLTVT.

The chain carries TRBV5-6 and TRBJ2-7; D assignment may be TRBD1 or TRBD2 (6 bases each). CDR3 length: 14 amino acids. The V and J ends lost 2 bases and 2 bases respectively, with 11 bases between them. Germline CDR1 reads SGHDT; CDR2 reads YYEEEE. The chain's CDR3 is CASSFRGGTYEQYF. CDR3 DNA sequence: TGTGCCAGCAGCTTTCGAGGGGGGACCTACGAGCAGTACTTC.

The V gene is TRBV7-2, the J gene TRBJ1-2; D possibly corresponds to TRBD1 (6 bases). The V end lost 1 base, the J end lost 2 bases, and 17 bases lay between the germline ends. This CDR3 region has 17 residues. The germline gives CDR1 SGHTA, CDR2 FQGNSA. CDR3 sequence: CASSLGGGQMVNYGYTF. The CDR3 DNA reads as TGTGCCAGCAGCTTAGGCGGAGGACAGATGGTGAACTATGGCTACACCTTC.

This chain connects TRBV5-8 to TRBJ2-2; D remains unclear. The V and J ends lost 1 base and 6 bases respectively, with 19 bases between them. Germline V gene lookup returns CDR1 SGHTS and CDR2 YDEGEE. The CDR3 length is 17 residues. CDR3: CASSLRPLGSYAGELFF. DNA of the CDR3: TGTGCCAGCAGCTTGCGCCCCTTAGGGTCGTATGCCGGGGAGCTGTTTTTT.

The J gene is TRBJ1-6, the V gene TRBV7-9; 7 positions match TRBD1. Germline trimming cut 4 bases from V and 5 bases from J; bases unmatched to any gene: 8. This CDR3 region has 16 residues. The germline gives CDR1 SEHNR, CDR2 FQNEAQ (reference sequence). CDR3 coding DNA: TGTGCCAGCAGCTCACAACAGGGGAGTAATAATTCACCCCTCCACTTT. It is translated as CASSSQQGSNNSPLHF.

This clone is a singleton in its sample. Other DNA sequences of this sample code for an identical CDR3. The CDR3 bases are TGTGCCAGCAGCTTTGGGTGGGACAGCAATCAGCCCCAGCATTTT. It encodes CASSFGWDSNQPQHF. The J gene is TRBJ1-5, the V gene TRBV7-8, with a possible D match to TRBD1 (5 bases). This CDR3 contains 15 residues. V lost 3 bases, J lost 1 base, and 10 bases lay in between. Germline V gene data show CDR1 as SGHVS and CDR2 as FQNEAQ.

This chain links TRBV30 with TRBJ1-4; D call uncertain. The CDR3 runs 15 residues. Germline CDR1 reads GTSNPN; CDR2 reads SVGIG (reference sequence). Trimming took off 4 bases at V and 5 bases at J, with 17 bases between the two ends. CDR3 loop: CAWTKNPTPNEKLFF. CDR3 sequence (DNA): TGTGCCTGGACCAAAAACCCGACGCCGAATGAAAAACTGTTTTTT.

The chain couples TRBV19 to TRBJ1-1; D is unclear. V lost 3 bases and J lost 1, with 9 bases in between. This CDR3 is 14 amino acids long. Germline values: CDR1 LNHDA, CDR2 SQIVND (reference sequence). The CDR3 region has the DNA TGTGCCAGTAGTATTCGGGGAGGGAACACTGAAGCTTTCTTT. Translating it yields CASSIRGGNTEAFF.

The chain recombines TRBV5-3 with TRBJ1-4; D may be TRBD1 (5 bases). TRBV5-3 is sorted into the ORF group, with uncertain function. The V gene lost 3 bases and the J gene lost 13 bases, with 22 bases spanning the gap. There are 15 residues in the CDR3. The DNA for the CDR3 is TGTGCCAGAAGCTGTGGGATTTTGACAGTCCGGGGACTGTTTTTT. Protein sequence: CARSCGILTVRGLFF.

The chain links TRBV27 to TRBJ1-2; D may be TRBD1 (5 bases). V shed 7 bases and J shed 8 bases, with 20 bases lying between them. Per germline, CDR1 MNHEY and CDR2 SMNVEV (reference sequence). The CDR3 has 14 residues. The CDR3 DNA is TGTGCCAGCACCTCTCGGGACGGCATTGGGGGCTACACCTTC. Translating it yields CASTSRDGIGGYTF.

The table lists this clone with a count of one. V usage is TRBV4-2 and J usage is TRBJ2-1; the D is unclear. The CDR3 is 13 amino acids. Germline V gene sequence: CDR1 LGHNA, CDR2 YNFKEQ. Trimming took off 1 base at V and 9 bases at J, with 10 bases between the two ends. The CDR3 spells CASSQVRLSEQFF. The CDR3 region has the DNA TGTGCCAGCAGCCAAGTTCGATTGTCTGAGCAGTTCTTC.

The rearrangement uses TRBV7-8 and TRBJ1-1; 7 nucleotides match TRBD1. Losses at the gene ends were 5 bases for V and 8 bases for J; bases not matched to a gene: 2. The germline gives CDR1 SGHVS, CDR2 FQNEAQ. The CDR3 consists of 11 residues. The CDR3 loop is CASSQQGEAFF. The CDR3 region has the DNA TGTGCCAGCAGCCAACAGGGGGAAGCTTTCTTT.

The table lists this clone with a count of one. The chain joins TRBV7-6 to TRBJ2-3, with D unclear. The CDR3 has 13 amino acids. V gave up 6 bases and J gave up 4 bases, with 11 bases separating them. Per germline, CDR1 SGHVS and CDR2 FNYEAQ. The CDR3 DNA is TGTGCCAGCAGTTTTGGATTTGCAGATACGCAGTATTTT. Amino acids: CASSFGFADTQYF.

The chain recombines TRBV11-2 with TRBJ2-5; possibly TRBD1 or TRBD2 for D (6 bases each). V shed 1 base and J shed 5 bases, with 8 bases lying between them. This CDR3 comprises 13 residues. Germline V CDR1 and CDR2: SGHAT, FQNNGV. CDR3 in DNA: TGTGCCAGCAGCTTAGGGGGGGCGGAGACCCAGTACTTC. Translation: CASSLGGAETQYF.

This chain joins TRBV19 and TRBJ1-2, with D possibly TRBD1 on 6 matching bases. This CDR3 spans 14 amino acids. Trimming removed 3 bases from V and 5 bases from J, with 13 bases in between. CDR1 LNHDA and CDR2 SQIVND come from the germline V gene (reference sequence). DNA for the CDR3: TGTGCCAGTAGTATCACAGGGCTAGAGTATGGCTACACCTTC. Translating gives CASSITGLEYGYTF. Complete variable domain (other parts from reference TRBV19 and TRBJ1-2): DGGITQSPKYLFRKEGQNVTLSCEQNLNHDAMYWYRQDPGQGLRLIYYSQIVNDFQKGDIAEGYSVSREKKESFPLTVTSAQKNPTAFYLCASSITGLEYGYTFGSGTRLTVV.

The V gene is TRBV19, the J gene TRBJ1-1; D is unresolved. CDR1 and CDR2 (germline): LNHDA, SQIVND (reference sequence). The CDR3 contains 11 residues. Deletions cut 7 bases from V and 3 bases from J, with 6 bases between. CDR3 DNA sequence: TGTGCCAGTATGTGGTACACTGAAGCTTTCTTT. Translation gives CASMWYTEAFF.

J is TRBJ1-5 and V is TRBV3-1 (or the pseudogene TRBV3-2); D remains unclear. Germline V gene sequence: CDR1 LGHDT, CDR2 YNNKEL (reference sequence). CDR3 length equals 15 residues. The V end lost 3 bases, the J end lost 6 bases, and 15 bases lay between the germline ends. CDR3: CASSQNEGIGQPQHF. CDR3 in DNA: TGTGCCAGCAGCCAGAACGAGGGTATCGGTCAGCCCCAGCATTTT.